This entry lists 27 T cell receptor beta chains sequenced from one sample in a study of follicular helper T cells after annual influenza vaccination (dated by TCRdb to the late 2010s). Receptor libraries were prepared by the immunoSEQ multiplex PCR assay. This immuneACCESS table, as held by TCRdb, lists in-frame sequences with V and J called but not all clones. Of the missing ones, under half trace to an unresolved V gene in checked studies; the others have no known cause. This sample has several thousand clones in its table, and about 84% of those were observed once. The ten largest clones add up to 1.5% of the sample. This specimen's time point label, per the study, means: 2015-2016 season, pre-vaccination. Sequences were derived from CXCR5+ CD38- circulating T follicular helper cells from blood, sampled on the day of influenza vaccination. In the paper's terms, the cell subset or site label means: circulating Tfh, non-naive CD4+CXCR5+PD-1+ (ICOS+CD38+ or ICOS-CD38-). These receptor sequences come from an adult who received the influenza vaccine.

This clone appeared a few times. CDR3 amino acids: CASSFVHSGTYEQYF. CDR3 nucleotide sequence: TGTGCCAGCAGCTTCGTCCATAGCGGAACCTACGAGCAGTACTTC. The chain couples TRBV7-2 to TRBJ2-7; weak D call: TRBD2 (6 bases). The V gene lost 3 bases and the J gene lost 2 bases, with 14 bases spanning the gap. Germline CDR1 reads SGHTA; CDR2 reads FQGNSA. The CDR3 has 15 residues.

This clone was counted a few times. This chain uses TRBV5-1 with TRBJ2-3; 7 bases line up with TRBD1. This CDR3 is built from 15 residues. V shed 2 bases and J 2 bases; nucleotides not matched to a gene: 5. CDR1 is SGHRS, CDR2 YFSETQ, per germline. The DNA of the CDR3 is TGCGCCAGCAGCTTAGAGACAGGGTTCACAGATACGCAGTATTTT. Protein: CASSLETGFTDTQYF. Full variable domain (outside the CDR3, taken from reference TRBV5-1 and TRBJ2-3): KAGVTQTPRYLIKTRGQQVTLSCSPISGHRSVSWYQQTPGQGLQFLFEYFSETQRNKGNFPGRFSGRQFSNSRSEMNVSTLELGDSALYLCASSLETGFTDTQYFGPGTRLTVL.

The V call is TRBV28, the J call TRBJ1-2; no clear D. The CDR3 extends over 14 amino acids. Germline-derived CDR1 and CDR2 are MDHEN and SYDVKM. V lost 5 bases, J lost 4 bases, and 14 bases lay in between. The DNA for the CDR3 is TGTGCCAGCAGTACGACGACCGGATCCTATGGCTACACCTTC. Protein product: CASSTTTGSYGYTF.

V usage is TRBV5-8 and J usage is TRBJ1-1, with 7 bases aligning to TRBD1. Trimming at V came to 3 bases and at J to 3 bases, leaving 5 bases not matched to a gene. Germline V gene sequence: CDR1 SGHTS, CDR2 YDEGEE. This CDR3 spans 14 amino acids. For the CDR3, the DNA is TGTGCCAGCAGCTGGTGGACAGGCGACACTGAAGCTTTCTTT. It yields the protein CASSWWTGDTEAFF. The entire variable domain, with the rest obtained from reference TRBV5-8 and TRBJ1-1, is as follows: EAGVTQSPTHLIKTRGQQATLRCSPISGHTSVYWYQQALGLGLQFLLWYDEGEERNRGNFPPRFSGRQFPNYSSELNVNALELEDSALYLCASSWWTGDTEAFFGQGTRLTVV.

The chain links TRBV5-1 to TRBJ1-1, with D tentatively TRBD1 (6 bases). V shed 5 bases and J shed 0 bases, with 8 bases lying between them. Germline assignment: CDR1 SGHRS and CDR2 YFSETQ. The CDR3 has 13 residues. DNA of the CDR3: TGCGCCAGCAGTACAGGGATGAACACTGAAGCTTTCTTT. Amino acid sequence: CASSTGMNTEAFF.

The gene calls are TRBV11-3 and TRBJ2-2; 9 bases fit TRBD2. The CDR3 is made up of 15 amino acids. Germline loops: CDR1 SGHNT, CDR2 YENEEA. V trimming: 3 bases; J trimming: 6 bases; junction bases outside the gene matches: 5. CDR3: CASSFSGSGAGELFF. CDR3 DNA: TGTGCCAGCAGCTTTAGCGGGAGCGGCGCCGGGGAGCTGTTTTTT.

The chain couples TRBV6-1 to TRBJ1-1; D is ambiguous. Germline V gene sequence: CDR1 MNHNS, CDR2 SASEGT. This CDR3 spans 13 amino acids. V dropped 6 bases and J dropped 3 bases, with 11 bases sitting between them. This CDR3 is CASSTSTDTEAFF. The CDR3 DNA reads as TGTGCCAGCAGCACGTCGACGGACACTGAAGCTTTCTTT.

V gene TRBV30 combines with J gene TRBJ1-1, with D maybe TRBD1 (6 bases). V gave up 1 base and J gave up 6 bases, with 24 bases separating them. Germline V gene lookup returns CDR1 GTSNPN and CDR2 SVGIG (reference sequence). The CDR3 extends over 17 amino acids. CDR3 bases: TGTGCCTGGAGTGGCCCCTGGACAGAGAGATTGAAACCTGAAGCTTTCTTT. It translates to CAWSGPWTERLKPEAFF.

The rearrangement joins TRBV10-3 to TRBJ2-5; a possible D gene is TRBD2 (5 bases). The CDR3 is 13 amino acids. CDR1 and CDR2 from the germline V gene are ENHRY and SYGVKD. Trimming stripped 4 bases from V and 4 bases from J, with 10 bases between. In DNA, the CDR3 is TGTGCCATCAGTGCGGACTTAGGAGAGACCCAGTACTTC. Residues: CAISADLGETQYF.

This clone came up once. The sample holds other DNA sequences that translate to the same CDR3. The chain couples TRBV11-3 to TRBJ2-5; the D is unclear. The CDR3 has 13 amino acids. CDR1 and CDR2 from the germline V gene are SGHNT and YENEEA. V shed 5 bases and J shed 4 bases, with 11 bases lying between them. The CDR3 bases are TGTGCCAGCAGCCTTGGGGAAGGAGAGACCCAGTACTTC. Its protein is CASSLGEGETQYF. Drawing the rest from reference TRBV11-3 and TRBJ2-5, the complete variable domain is EAGVVQSPRYKIIEKKQPVAFWCNPISGHNTLYWYLQNLGQGPELLIRYENEEAVDDSQLPKDRFSAERLKGVDSTLKIQPAELGDSAVYLCASSLGEGETQYFGPGTRLLVL.

The chain has TRBV28 and TRBJ1-5, with 7 positions matching TRBD1. This CDR3 is 15 amino acids long. J gave up 7 bases and V 4 bases, and 10 bases lay outside the gene matches. Germline-derived CDR1 and CDR2 are MDHEN and SYDVKM. As DNA, the CDR3 is TGTGCCAGCAGTTCGTACAGGGGCGTTGGGCAGCCCCAGCATTTT. This translates into CASSSYRGVGQPQHF.

This clone has a single count. The CDR3 sequence is CASSEQGRLNTEAFF. The DNA of the CDR3 is TGTGCCAGCAGTGAACAGGGCCGCCTGAACACTGAAGCTTTCTTT. The V and J genes are TRBV6-1 and TRBJ1-1; D might be TRBD1 (5 bases). The V end lost 2 bases, the J end lost 0 bases, and 10 bases lay between the germline ends. Germline V gene lookup returns CDR1 MNHNS and CDR2 SASEGT. This CDR3 is built from 15 residues.

The chain uses TRBV10-2 and TRBJ1-2; 8 nucleotides align to TRBD1. V lost 3 bases to trimming and J lost 8 bases; unmatched junction nucleotides: 5. Germline CDR1 WSHSY, CDR2 SAAADI. The CDR3 extends over 13 amino acids. Here the CDR3 reads CASSDRDRRGYTF. DNA of the CDR3: TGCGCCAGCAGTGACCGGGACAGGAGGGGCTACACCTTC.

The chain employs TRBV25-1 and TRBJ2-6, with D maybe TRBD1 (7 bases). Trimming cost V 6 bases and J 2 bases, with 14 bases left between them. The length of the CDR3 is 16 residues. Germline CDR1 and CDR2: MGHDK and SYGVNS. CDR3 amino acids: CASRRQGGAGANVLTF. CDR3 DNA: TGTGCCAGCAGGAGGCAGGGGGGCGCTGGGGCCAACGTCCTGACTTTC.

This chain uses TRBV7-6 with TRBJ1-3; D ambiguous. V gave up 3 bases and J gave up 0 bases, with 15 bases separating them. The CDR3 extends over 17 amino acids. Germline-derived CDR1 and CDR2 are SGHVS and FNYEAQ. CDR3 DNA: TGTGCCAGCAGCTTCCTCACGGACGGACGCTCTGGAAACACCATATATTTT. Translating it yields CASSFLTDGRSGNTIYF.

This clone was seen more than once but under ten times. This chain links TRBV28 with TRBJ1-2; D unresolved. Trimming removed 2 bases from V and 4 bases from J, with 5 bases in between. CDR3 length: 12 amino acids. Germline V CDR1 and CDR2: MDHEN, SYDVKM. This chain's CDR3 is CASSLTLYGYTF. In nucleotides, the CDR3 is TGTGCCAGCAGTTTAACCCTCTATGGCTACACCTTC.

A few counts support this clone. This sequence joins TRBV6-1 and TRBJ1-1; the D gene is possibly TRBD1 (5 bases). CDR3 length: 13 amino acids. With 7 bases removed from V and 4 bases from J, the gap between germline ends came to 13 bases. Germline CDR1 MNHNS, CDR2 SASEGT. CDR3 bases: TGTGCCAGCAATTCGTTAGGGGTCACTGAAGCTTTCTTT. The encoded protein is CASNSLGVTEAFF.

Here the CDR3 reads CASSEYRGTDTQYF. In nucleotides, the CDR3 is TGTGCCAGCAGTGAATATAGGGGCACAGATACGCAGTATTTT. This chain links TRBV2 with TRBJ2-3, with no clear D. The CDR3 consists of 14 residues. Per germline, CDR1 SNHLY and CDR2 FYNNEI. Trimming removed 2 bases from V and 1 base from J, with 7 bases in between.

Of note for this clone: Compared with germline, one end of the junction differs, possibly owing to a read error. The chain couples TRBV7-7 to TRBJ2-5; possibly TRBD2 for D (6 bases). Germline V gene data show CDR1 as SSHAT and CDR2 as FNYEAQ (reference sequence). The CDR3 runs to 14 residues. The CDR3 DNA follows: TGTGCTAGCAGCTTAGGAGGGGAGATTGAGACCCAGTACTTC. Residues: CASSLGGEIETQYF.

The chain joins TRBV5-1 to TRBJ1-2; D ambiguous. Germline lookup yields CDR1 SGHRS and CDR2 YFSETQ. Trimming took off 0 bases at V and 2 bases at J, with 8 bases between the two ends. There are 14 residues in the CDR3. For the CDR3, the DNA is TGCGCCAGCAGCTTGGATACGGGAAACTATGGCTACACCTTC. Translated: CASSLDTGNYGYTF.

V usage is TRBV18 and J usage is TRBJ1-4, with a possible D match to TRBD1 (5 bases). The V and J ends lost 2 bases and 3 bases respectively, with 13 bases between them. Germline-derived CDR1 and CDR2 are KGHSH and LQKENI. The length of the CDR3 is 16 residues. As DNA, the CDR3 is TGTGCCAGCTCACCAACTGCCGGGGCAGCTAATGAAAAACTGTTTTTT. This codes for CASSPTAGAANEKLFF. The full variable domain, rest sourced from reference TRBV18 and TRBJ1-4, is NAGVMQNPRHLVRRRGQEARLRCSPMKGHSHVYWYRQLPEEGLKFMVYLQKENIIDESGMPKERFSAEFPKEGPSILRIQQVVRGDSAAYFCASSPTAGAANEKLFFGSGTQLSVL.

The chain carries TRBV2 and TRBJ2-5, with TRBD2 matching over 14 bases. Per germline, CDR1 SNHLY and CDR2 FYNNEI. The junction had 8 bases not matched to a gene; V was cut back by 6 bases and J by 5 bases. This CDR3 has 16 residues. The CDR3 protein is CASRPTSGRAGETQYF. Written as DNA, the CDR3 is TGTGCCAGCAGGCCGACTAGCGGGAGGGCCGGTGAGACCCAGTACTTC.

The DNA for the CDR3 is TGTGCCAGTAGTATAGACGGGCCAGGGGGAAGCAATCAGCCCCAGCATTTT. Its translation: CASSIDGPGGSNQPQHF. This chain joins TRBV19 and TRBJ1-5; TRBD1 matches 7 bases. In germline, CDR1 is LNHDA, CDR2 SQIVND (reference sequence). V trimming: 0 bases; J trimming: 1 base; junction bases outside the gene matches: 6. This CDR3 has 17 amino acids.

V and J are TRBV7-3 and TRBJ1-2; D is possibly TRBD1 (5 bases). The CDR3 length is 14 residues. Between the trimmed V and J ends, which lost 3 bases and 5 bases, there was a span of 13 bases. Germline lookup yields CDR1 SGHTA and CDR2 FQGTGA. For the CDR3, the DNA is TGTGCCAGCAGCTTGACGCAGGACACTTATGGCTACACCTTC. Protein product: CASSLTQDTYGYTF.

This sequence joins TRBV19 and TRBJ1-2; D is uncertain. V dropped 6 bases and J dropped 4 bases, with 12 bases sitting between them. CDR1 is LNHDA, CDR2 SQIVND, per germline (reference sequence). This CDR3 has 13 amino acids. This CDR3 reads CASRNPAIYGYTF. DNA of the CDR3: TGTGCCAGTAGGAATCCGGCAATCTATGGCTACACCTTC.

The V and J genes are TRBV15 and TRBJ1-1; D gene uncertain. The V gene's germline CDR1 is LNHNV and CDR2 YYDKDF (reference sequence). Between the trimmed V and J ends, which lost 0 bases and 7 bases, there was a span of 15 bases. The CDR3 sequence is 15 residues long. The CDR3 bases are TGTGCCACCAGCAGAGACCCTGGACGGTCTATTGAAGCTTTCTTT. Encoded protein: CATSRDPGRSIEAFF.

V and J are TRBV29-1 and TRBJ1-1; TRBD1 agrees at 7 bases. This CDR3 is built from 13 residues. Trimming cost V 7 bases and J 3 bases; bases outside gene matches: 8. Germline-derived CDR1 and CDR2 are SQVTM and ANQGSEA. The CDR3: CSGITGDHTEAFF. In DNA form, the CDR3 reads TGCAGCGGCATAACAGGGGACCACACTGAAGCTTTCTTT.